The TCR beta chain under discussion was sequenced for a study of OX40 agonist ivuxolimab in advanced cancers. As for the study in general: Recorded diagnoses for dose-escalation patients were hepatocellular carcinoma, melanoma, renal cell or head and neck cancer.

This clone has only one observation. Trimming removed 2 bases at V and 3 bases at J, with 5 bases between. The CDR3 runs 12 residues. CDR1 and CDR2 from the germline V gene are SNHLY and FYNNEI. Method: immunoSEQ multiplex PCR; TCRdb's copy keeps in-frame clones and lacks some. The sample has approximately 74,000 clones; under 95% are singletons. The input for sequencing was CD4+ or CD8+ T cells sorted from blood, taken in a trial of the OX40 agonist ivuxolimab. The chain has TRBV2 and TRBJ2-7; D gene uncertain. The clonotype originates from an adult with an advanced solid tumor such as melanoma, head and neck, liver or kidney cancer. CDR3 sequence (DNA): TGTGCCAGCAGTGAACCTTACTACGAGCAGTACTTC. Protein product: CASSEPYYEQYF.